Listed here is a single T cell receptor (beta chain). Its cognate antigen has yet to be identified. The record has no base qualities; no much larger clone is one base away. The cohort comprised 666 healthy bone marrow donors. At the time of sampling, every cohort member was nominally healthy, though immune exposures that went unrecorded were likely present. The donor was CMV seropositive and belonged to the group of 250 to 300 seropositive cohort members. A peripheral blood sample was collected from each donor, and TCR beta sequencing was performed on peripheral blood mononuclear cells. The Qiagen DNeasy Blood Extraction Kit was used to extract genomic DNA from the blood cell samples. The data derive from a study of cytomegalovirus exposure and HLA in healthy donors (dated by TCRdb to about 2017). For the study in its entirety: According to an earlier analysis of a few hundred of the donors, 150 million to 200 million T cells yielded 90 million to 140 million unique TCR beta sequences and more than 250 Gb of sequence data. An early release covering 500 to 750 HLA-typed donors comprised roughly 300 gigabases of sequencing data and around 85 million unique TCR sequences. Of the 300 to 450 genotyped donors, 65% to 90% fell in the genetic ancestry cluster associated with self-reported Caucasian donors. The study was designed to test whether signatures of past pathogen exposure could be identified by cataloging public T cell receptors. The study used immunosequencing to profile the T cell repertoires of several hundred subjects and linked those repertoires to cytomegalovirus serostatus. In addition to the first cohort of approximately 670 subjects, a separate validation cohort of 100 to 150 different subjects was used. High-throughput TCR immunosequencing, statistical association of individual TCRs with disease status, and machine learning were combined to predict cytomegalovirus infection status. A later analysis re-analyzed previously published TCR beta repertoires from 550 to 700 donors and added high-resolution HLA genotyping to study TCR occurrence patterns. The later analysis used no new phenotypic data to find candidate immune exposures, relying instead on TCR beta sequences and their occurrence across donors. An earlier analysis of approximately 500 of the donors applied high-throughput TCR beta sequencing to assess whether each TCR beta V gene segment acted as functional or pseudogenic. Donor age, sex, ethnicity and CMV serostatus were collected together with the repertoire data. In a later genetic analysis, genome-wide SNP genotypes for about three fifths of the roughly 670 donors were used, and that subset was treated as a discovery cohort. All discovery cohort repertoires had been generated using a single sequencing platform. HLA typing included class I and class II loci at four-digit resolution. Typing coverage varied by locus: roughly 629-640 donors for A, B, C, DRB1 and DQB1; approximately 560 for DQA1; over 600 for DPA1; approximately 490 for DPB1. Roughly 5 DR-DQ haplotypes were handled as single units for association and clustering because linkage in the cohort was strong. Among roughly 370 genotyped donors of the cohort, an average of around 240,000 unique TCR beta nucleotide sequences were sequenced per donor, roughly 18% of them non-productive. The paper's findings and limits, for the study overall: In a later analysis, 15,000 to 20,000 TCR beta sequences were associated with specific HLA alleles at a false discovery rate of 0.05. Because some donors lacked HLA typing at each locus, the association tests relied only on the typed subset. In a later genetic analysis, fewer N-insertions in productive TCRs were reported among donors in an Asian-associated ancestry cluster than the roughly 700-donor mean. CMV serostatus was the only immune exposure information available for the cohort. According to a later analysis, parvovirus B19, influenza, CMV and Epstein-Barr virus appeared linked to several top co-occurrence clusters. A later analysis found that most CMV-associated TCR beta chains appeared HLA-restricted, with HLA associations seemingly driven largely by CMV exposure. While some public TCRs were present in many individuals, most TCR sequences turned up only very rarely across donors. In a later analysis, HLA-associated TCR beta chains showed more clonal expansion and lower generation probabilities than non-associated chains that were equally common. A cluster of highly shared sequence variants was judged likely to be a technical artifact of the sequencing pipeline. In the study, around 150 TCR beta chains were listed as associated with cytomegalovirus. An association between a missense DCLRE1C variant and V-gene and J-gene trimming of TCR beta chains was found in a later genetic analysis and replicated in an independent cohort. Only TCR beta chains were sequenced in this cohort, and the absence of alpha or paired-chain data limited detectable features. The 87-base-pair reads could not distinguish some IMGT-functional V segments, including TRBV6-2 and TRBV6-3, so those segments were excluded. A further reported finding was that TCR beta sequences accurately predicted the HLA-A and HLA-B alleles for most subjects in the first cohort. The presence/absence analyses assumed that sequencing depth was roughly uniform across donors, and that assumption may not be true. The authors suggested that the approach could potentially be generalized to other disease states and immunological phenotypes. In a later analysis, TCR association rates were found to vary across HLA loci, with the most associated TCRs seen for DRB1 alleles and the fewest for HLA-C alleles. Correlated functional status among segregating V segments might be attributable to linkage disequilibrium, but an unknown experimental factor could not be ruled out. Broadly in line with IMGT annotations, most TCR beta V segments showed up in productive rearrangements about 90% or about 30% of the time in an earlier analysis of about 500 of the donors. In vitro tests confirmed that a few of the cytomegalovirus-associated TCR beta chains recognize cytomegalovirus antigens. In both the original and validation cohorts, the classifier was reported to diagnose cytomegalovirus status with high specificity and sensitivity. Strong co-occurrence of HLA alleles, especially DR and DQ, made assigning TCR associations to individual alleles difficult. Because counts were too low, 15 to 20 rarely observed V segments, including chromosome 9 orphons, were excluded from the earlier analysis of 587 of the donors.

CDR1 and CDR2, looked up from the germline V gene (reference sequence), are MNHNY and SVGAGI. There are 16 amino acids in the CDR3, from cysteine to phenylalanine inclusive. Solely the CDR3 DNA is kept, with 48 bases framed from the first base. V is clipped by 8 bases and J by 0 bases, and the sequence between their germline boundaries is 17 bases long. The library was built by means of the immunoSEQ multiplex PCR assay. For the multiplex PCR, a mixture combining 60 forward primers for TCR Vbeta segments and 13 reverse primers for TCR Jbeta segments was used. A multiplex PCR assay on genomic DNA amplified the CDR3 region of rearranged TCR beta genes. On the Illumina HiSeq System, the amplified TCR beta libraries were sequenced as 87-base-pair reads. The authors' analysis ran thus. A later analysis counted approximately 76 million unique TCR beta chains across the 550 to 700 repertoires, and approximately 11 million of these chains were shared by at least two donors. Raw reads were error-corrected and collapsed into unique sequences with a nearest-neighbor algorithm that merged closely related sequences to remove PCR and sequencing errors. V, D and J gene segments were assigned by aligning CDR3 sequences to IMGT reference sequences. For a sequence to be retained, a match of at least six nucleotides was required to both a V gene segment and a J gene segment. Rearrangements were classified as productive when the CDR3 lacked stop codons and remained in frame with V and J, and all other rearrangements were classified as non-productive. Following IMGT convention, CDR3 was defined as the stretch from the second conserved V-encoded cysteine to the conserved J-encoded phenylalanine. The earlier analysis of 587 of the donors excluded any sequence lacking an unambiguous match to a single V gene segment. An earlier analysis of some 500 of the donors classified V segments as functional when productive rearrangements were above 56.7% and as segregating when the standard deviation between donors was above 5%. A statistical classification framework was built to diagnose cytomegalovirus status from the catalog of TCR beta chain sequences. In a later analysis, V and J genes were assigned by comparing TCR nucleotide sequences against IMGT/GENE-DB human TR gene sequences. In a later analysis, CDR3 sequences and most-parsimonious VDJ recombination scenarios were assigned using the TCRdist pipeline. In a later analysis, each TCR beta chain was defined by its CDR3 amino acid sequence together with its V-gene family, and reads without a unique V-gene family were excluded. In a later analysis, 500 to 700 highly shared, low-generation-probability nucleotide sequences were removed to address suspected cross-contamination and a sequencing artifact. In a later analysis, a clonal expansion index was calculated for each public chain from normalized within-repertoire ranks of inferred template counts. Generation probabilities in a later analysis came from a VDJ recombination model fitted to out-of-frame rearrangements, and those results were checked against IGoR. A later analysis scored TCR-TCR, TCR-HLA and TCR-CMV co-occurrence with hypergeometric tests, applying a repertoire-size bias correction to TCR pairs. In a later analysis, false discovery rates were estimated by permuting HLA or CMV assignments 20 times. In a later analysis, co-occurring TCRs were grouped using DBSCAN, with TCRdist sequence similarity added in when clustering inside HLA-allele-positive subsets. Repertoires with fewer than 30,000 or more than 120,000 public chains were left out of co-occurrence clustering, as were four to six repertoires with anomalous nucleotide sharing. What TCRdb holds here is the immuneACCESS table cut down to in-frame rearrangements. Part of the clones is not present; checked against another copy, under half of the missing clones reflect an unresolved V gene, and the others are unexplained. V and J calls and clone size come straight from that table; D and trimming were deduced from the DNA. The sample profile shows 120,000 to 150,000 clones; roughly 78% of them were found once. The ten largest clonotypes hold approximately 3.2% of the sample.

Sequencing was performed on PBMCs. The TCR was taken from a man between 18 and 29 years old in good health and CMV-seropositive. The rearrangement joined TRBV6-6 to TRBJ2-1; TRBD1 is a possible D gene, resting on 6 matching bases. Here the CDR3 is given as CASLDTGTSSYNEQFF. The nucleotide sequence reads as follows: TGTGCCAGCCTTGATACAGGGACCTCCTCCTACAATGAGCAGTTCTTC.